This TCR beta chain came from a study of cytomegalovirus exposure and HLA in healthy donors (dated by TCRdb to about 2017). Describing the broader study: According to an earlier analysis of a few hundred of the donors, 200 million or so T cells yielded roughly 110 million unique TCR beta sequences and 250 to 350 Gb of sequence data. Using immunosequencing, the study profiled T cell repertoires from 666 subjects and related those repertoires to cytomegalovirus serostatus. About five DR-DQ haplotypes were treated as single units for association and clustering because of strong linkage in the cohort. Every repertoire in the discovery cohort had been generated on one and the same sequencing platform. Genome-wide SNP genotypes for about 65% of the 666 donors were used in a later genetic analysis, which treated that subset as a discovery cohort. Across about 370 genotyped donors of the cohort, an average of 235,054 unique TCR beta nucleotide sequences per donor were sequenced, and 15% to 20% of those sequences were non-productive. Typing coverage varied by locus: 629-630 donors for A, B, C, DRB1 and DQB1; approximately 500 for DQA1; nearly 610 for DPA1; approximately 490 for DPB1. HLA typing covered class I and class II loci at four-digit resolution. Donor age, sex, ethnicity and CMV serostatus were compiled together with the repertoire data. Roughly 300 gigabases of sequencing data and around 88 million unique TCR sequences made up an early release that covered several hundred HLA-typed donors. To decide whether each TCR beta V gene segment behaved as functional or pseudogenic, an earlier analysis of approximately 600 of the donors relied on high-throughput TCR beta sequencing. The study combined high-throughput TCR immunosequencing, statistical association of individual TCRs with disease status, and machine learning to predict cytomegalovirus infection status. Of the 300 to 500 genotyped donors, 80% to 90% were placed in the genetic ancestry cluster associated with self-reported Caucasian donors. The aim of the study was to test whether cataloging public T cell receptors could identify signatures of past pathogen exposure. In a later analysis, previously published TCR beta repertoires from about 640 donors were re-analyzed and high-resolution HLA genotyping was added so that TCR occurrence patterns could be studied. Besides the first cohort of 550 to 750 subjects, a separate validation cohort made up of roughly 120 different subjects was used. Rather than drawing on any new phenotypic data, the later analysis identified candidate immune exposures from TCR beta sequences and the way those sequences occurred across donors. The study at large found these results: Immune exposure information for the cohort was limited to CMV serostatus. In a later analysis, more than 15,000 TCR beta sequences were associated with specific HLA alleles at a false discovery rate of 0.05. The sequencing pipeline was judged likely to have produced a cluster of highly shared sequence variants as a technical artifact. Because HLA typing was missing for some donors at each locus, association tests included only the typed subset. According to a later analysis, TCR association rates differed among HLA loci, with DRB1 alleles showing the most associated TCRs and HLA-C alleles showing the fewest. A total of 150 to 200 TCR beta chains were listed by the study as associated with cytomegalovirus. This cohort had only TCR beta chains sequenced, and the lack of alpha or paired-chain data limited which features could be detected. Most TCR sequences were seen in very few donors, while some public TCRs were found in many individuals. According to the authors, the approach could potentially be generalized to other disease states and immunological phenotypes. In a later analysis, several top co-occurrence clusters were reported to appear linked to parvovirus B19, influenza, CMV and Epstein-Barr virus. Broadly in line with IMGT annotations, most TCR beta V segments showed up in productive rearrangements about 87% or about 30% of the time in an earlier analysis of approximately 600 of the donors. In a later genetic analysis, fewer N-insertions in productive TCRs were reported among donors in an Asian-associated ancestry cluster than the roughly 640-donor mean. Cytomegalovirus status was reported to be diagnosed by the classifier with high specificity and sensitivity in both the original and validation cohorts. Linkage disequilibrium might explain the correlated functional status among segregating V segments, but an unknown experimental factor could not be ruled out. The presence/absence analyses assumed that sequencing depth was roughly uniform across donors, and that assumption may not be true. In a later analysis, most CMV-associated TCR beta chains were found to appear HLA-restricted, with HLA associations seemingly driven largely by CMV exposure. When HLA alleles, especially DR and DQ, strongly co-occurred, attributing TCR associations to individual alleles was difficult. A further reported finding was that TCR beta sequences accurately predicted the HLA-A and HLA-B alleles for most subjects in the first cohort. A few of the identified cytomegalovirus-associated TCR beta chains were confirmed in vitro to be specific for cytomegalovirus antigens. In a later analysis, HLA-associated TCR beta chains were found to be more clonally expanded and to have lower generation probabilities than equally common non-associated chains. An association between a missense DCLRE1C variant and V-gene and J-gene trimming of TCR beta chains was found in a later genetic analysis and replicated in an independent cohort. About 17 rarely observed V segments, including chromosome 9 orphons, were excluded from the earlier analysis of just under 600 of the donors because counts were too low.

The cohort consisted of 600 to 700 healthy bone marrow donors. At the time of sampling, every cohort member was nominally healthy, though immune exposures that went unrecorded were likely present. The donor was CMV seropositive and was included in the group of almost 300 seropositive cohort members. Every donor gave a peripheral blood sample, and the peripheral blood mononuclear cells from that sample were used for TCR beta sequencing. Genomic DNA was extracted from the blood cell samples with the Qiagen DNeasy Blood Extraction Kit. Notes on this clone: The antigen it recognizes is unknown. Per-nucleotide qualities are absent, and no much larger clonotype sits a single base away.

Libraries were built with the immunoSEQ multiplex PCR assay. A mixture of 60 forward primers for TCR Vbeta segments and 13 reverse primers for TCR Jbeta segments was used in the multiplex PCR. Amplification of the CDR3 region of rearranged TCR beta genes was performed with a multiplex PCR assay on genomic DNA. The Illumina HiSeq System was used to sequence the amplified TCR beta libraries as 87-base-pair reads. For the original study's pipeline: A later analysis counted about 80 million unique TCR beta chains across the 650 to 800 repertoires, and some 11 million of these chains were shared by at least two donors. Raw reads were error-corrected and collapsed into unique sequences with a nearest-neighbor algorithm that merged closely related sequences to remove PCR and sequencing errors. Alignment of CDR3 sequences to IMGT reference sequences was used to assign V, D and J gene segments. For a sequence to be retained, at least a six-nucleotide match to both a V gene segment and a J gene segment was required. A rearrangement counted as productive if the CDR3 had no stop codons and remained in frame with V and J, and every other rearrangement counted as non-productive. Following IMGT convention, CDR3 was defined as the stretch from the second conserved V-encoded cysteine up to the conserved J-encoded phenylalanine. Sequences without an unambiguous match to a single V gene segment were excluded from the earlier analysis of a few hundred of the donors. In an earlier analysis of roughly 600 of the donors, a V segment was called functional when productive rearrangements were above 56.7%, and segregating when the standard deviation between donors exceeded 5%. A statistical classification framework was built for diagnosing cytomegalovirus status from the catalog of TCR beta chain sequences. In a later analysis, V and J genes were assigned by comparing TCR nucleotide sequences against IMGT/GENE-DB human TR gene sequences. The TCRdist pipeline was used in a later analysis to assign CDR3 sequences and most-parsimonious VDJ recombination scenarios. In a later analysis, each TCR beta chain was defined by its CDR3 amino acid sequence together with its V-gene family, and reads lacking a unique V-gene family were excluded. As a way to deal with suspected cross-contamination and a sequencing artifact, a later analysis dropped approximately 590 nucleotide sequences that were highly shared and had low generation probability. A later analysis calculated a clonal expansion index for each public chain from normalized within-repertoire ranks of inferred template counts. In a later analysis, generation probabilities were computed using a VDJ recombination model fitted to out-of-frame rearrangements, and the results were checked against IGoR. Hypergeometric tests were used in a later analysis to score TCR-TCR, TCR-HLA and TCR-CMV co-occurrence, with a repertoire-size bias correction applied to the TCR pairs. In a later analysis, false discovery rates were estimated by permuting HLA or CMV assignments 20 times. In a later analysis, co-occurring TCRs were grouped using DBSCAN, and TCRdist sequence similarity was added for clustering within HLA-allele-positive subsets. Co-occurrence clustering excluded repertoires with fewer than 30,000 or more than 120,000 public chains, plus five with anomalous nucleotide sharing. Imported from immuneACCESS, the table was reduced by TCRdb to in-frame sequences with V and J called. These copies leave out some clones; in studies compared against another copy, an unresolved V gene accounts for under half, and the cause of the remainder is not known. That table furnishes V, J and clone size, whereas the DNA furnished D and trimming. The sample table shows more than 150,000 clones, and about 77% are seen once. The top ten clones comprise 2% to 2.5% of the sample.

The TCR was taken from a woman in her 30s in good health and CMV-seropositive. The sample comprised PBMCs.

The CDR3: CASSSTVNSPLHF. The nucleotide sequence is TGTGCCAGCAGCTCTACAGTGAATTCACCCCTCCACTTT. This chain joins TRBV11-3 to TRBJ1-6; the D gene cannot be named for sure. CDR1 and CDR2 (SGHNT, YENEEA) derive from the germline V gene. From the cysteine through the phenylalanine, the CDR3 covers 13 amino acids. Of all the DNA, just the CDR3 is kept, 39 bases in frame from base 1. The junction shows trimming of 4 bases on V and 7 bases on J, plus 8 bases between the germline ends.